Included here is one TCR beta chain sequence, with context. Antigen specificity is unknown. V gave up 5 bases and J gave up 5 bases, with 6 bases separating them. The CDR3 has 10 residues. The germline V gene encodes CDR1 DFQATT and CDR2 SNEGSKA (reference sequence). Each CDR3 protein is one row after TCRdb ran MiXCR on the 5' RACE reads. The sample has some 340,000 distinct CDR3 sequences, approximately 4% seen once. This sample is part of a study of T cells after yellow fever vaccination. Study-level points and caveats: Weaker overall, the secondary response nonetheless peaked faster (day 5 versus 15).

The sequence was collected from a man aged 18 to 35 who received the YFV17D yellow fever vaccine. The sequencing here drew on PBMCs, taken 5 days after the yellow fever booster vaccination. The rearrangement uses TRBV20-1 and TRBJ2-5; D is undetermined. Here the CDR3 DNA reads TGCAGTGCTCCACTGGAGACCCAGTACTTC. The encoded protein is CSAPLETQYF.